This TCR beta chain was sequenced for a study of OX40 agonist ivuxolimab in advanced cancers. This table comes from immunoSEQ multiplex PCR, and its TCRdb copy is limited to in-frame clones, with some not included. The table lists tens of thousands of clones, around 84% of them singletons. With V trimmed by 0 bases and J by 2 bases, 5 bases remained unmatched. CDR3 length equals 17 residues. CDR1 and CDR2 (germline): SGDLS, YYNGEE. The sample here was CD4+ or CD8+ T cells sorted from blood, taken in a trial of the OX40 agonist ivuxolimab. The origin of this receptor is an adult with an advanced solid tumor such as melanoma, head and neck, liver or kidney cancer. This sequence joins TRBV9 and TRBJ2-3; 11 positions match TRBD2. CDR3 sequence: CASSVAQTSGDTDTQYF. The CDR3 nucleotides read TGTGCCAGCAGCGTAGCACAGACTAGCGGGGACACAGATACGCAGTATTTT.